This T cell receptor beta chain was sequenced during a study of spatial heterogeneity in lung cancer. The wider study: Each time, sequencing found more beta-chain sequences than alpha-chain sequences.

Every individual TCR cDNA molecule carried its own unique molecular identifier, which allowed correction of PCR and sequencing errors. A single record per CDR3 protein comes from TCRdb applying MiXCR to the 5' RACE reads. Of 50,000 or so distinct CDR3 sequences listed, 7.6% were seen once; the top ten hold about 13%. In regard to this clonotype: As yet, its antigen is unknown. The junction shows a germline mismatch at one end, possibly a read error.

This CDR3 comprises 13 residues. CDR1 is MDHEN, CDR2 SYDVKM, per germline. Time point here: sample taken at primary tumor resection. Unsorted tumor, nontumor lung tissue or cryopreserved PBMC supplied the whole RNA. Donation came from approximately 69 patients with untreated early-stage non-small cell lung cancer. Study conclusions and caveats: Ubiquitous expanded tumor TCRs showed up in blood more at resection than follow-up.

This TCR came from a female donor with early-stage non-small cell lung cancer. The chain carries TRBV28 and TRBJ2-5, with D possibly TRBD2 on 5 matching bases. Source: PBMCs, taken at surgery. CDR3 sequence reads: CASSLRGKETRYF. Written as DNA, the CDR3 is TGTGCCAGCAGTTTAAGAGGGAAAGAGACCCGGTACTTC.